This T cell receptor beta chain was sequenced in a study of OX40 agonist ivuxolimab in advanced cancers. General study points: Researchers report that CD8+ T cells had, on average, more expanded clones than CD4+. Both CD4+ and CD8+ T cell populations in blood had undergone clonal expansion by week 6 at 0.1 to 3.0 mg/kg.

Produced via immunoSEQ multiplex PCR; TCRdb's table is partial and in-frame only. The data contain approximately 51,000 clones, 70% to 80% of them singletons. Details on this clone: What it binds is unknown.

This receptor was obtained from an adult with an advanced solid tumor such as melanoma, head and neck, liver or kidney cancer. Sample: CD4+ or CD8+ T cells sorted from blood, taken in a trial of the OX40 agonist ivuxolimab.

The CDR3 DNA is TGCGCCAGCAAGTACCAAGATACGCAGTATTTT. Protein product: CASKYQDTQYF. This chain uses TRBV4-1 with TRBJ2-3; unclear D gene. Deletions cut 7 bases from V and 5 bases from J, with 7 bases between. The CDR3 is 11 residues long. Germline V gene data show CDR1 as MGHRA and CDR2 as YSYEKL.